These 17 T cell receptor beta chains came from one sample sequenced in a study of T-cell reconstitution after alpha-beta-depleted transplantation in children. A TCRbeta library incorporating unique molecular identifiers was prepared. Each CDR3 protein gets one entry after TCRdb re-called the PCR reads with MiXCR. Of about 830,000 distinct CDR3 sequences in the sample, approximately 15% were seen once. Sequences were derived from PBMCs, mostly from graft donor cells, sampled 360 days after TCRalphabeta/CD19-depleted stem cell transplant. The receptors derive from a male patient younger than 18 who had a stem cell transplant for acute lymphoblastic leukemia, so the T cells may come from the graft donor.

This clonotype was seen repeatedly, ten times or more. This chain uses TRBV11-2 with TRBJ2-3; the D call may be TRBD1 or TRBD2 (5 bases each). The V end lost 2 bases, the J end lost 1 base, and 13 bases lay between the germline ends. This CDR3 is 16 amino acids long. Per the germline V gene, CDR1 is SGHAT and CDR2 is FQNNGV. CDR3 protein: CASSLSYRGGTDTQYF. DNA for the CDR3: TGTGCCAGCAGCTTAAGTTATAGGGGAGGCACAGATACGCAGTATTTT.

The chain uses TRBV5-1 and TRBJ2-1; TRBD2 matches 8 bases. Germline V gene data show CDR1 as SGHRS and CDR2 as YFSETQ. The V and J ends lost 0 bases and 9 bases, in that order; junction bases with no gene match: 8. The CDR3 contains 15 residues. The CDR3 sequence: CASSLGPAGVSEQFF. In nucleotides, the CDR3 is TGCGCCAGCAGCTTGGGGCCAGCGGGAGTGAGTGAGCAGTTCTTC.

The rearrangement joins TRBV7-9 to TRBJ2-3, with D unresolved. The CDR3 runs to 13 residues. Trimming took off 5 bases at V and 1 base at J, with 7 bases between the two ends. Germline V gene sequence: CDR1 SEHNR, CDR2 FQNEAQ (reference sequence). CDR3 loop: CASSEYRTDTQYF. As DNA, the CDR3 is TGTGCCAGCAGCGAGTACCGCACAGATACGCAGTATTTT.

This clonotype was counted between two and nine times. The chain is built from TRBV9 and TRBJ2-1; TRBD2 matches at 10 bases. The CDR3 length is 14 residues. After removal of 3 bases from V and 8 bases from J, the junction contained 5 bases not matched to a gene. Germline CDR1 and CDR2: SGDLS and YYNGEE. In DNA, the CDR3 is TGTGCCAGCAGCGCACAGGGGACTAGCGATGAGCAGTTCTTC. It specifies CASSAQGTSDEQFF.

This clonotype was counted ten times or more. The V gene is TRBV5-5, the J gene TRBJ2-2; D is ambiguous. Germline-derived CDR1 and CDR2 are SGHKS and YYEKEE (reference sequence). The CDR3 consists of 11 residues. Trimming pared 6 bases from V and 3 bases from J, leaving 3 bases between. Written as DNA, the CDR3 is TGTGCCAGCATCGACACCGGGGAGCTGTTTTTT. Encoded protein: CASIDTGELFF. The whole variable domain, filled in from reference TRBV5-5 and TRBJ2-2, reads DAGVTQSPTHLIKTRGQQVTLRCSPISGHKSVSWYQQVLGQGPQFIFQYYEKEERGRGNFPDRFSARQFPNYSSELNVNALLLGDSALYLCASIDTGELFFGEGSRLTVL.

This chain connects TRBV7-2 to TRBJ2-1; 7 bases map to TRBD1. The CDR3 is made up of 16 amino acids. The junction had 14 bases not matched to a gene; V was cut back by 4 bases and J by 8 bases. CDR1 SGHTA and CDR2 FQGNSA come from the germline V gene. CDR3 residues: CASSSTAGTATDEQFF. The CDR3 bases are TGTGCCAGCAGCTCAACCGCCGGGACAGCCACGGATGAGCAGTTCTTC.

This clonotype was recorded a few times. The V call is TRBV5-1, the J call TRBJ2-7; the D gene is possibly TRBD1 (6 bases). Germline loops: CDR1 SGHRS, CDR2 YFSETQ. V lost 0 bases, J lost 4 bases, and 17 bases lay in between. CDR3 length: 16 amino acids. The CDR3 DNA reads TGCGCCAGCAGCTTGGTTTGGGCCAGGGGCGCTTACGAGCAGTACTTC. It yields the protein CASSLVWARGAYEQYF. Combining the CDR3 with reference TRBV5-1 and TRBJ2-7 gives the whole variable domain KAGVTQTPRYLIKTRGQQVTLSCSPISGHRSVSWYQQTPGQGLQFLFEYFSETQRNKGNFPGRFSGRQFSNSRSEMNVSTLELGDSALYLCASSLVWARGAYEQYFGPGTRLTVT.

This clonotype was seen ten or more times. The chain joins TRBV2 to TRBJ2-7, with 9 bases fitting TRBD1. This CDR3 is built from 14 residues. The V segment lost 4 bases and the J segment 0 bases; nucleotides outside the gene matches: 1. Germline loops: CDR1 SNHLY, CDR2 FYNNEI. The CDR3: CASSGDRVSYEQYF. Written as DNA, the CDR3 is TGTGCCAGCAGTGGGGACAGGGTCTCCTACGAGCAGTACTTC.

In this sample, this clonotype turned up a few times. The rearrangement uses TRBV5-1 and TRBJ2-3, with D maybe TRBD2 (6 bases). Germline-derived CDR1 and CDR2 are SGHRS and YFSETQ. Deletions cut 4 bases from V and 0 bases from J, with 18 bases between. The CDR3 runs 17 residues. The CDR3 nucleotides read TGCGCCAGCAGCGACGGGACTCTCAAGACTAGCACAGATACGCAGTATTTT. Amino acid sequence: CASSDGTLKTSTDTQYF. Using reference TRBV5-1 and TRBJ2-3 for the parts outside the CDR3, the full variable domain is KAGVTQTPRYLIKTRGQQVTLSCSPISGHRSVSWYQQTPGQGLQFLFEYFSETQRNKGNFPGRFSGRQFSNSRSEMNVSTLELGDSALYLCASSDGTLKTSTDTQYFGPGTRLTVL.

This clonotype has only a few counts. V is TRBV4-1 and J is TRBJ2-7; D uncertain. V gave up 2 bases and J gave up 4 bases, with 15 bases separating them. Germline values: CDR1 MGHRA, CDR2 YSYEKL. The CDR3 spans 15 residues. CDR3 region: CASSQPTSRFYEQYF. CDR3 coding DNA: TGCGCCAGCAGCCAACCCACATCGAGGTTTTACGAGCAGTACTTC.

The rearrangement uses TRBV15 and TRBJ2-7; the D gene is possibly TRBD1 (6 bases). Per germline, CDR1 LNHNV and CDR2 YYDKDF (reference sequence). There are 14 residues in the CDR3. The V end was cut by 4 bases, the J end by 1 base, with 11 bases between. The CDR3 DNA is TGTGCCACCAGCACCAACAGGGTATCCTACGAGCAGTACTTC. This encodes CATSTNRVSYEQYF. The whole variable domain, filled in from reference TRBV15 and TRBJ2-7, reads DAMVIQNPRYQVTQFGKPVTLSCSQTLNHNVMYWYQQKSSQAPKLLFHYYDKDFNNEADTPDNFQSRRPNTSFCFLDIRSPGLGDTAMYLCATSTNRVSYEQYFGPGTRLTVT.

This clonotype was seen a handful of times. This chain uses TRBV20-1 with TRBJ2-3, with D hard to call. This CDR3 spans 14 amino acids. Trimming stripped 1 base from V and 1 base from J, with 9 bases between. Germline V lookup: CDR1 DFQATT, CDR2 SNEGSKA (reference sequence). The CDR3 region has the DNA TGCAGTGCTAGAGCGACTTCTGGCACAGATACGCAGTATTTT. It encodes CSARATSGTDTQYF.

This clonotype has a handful of counts. This chain links TRBV29-1 with TRBJ2-5; TRBD2 might be the D (6 bases). CDR3 size: 11 residues. Germline CDR1 is SQVTM and CDR2 is ANQGSEA. V lost 6 bases, J lost 3 bases, and 8 bases lay in between. The CDR3 is CSVGSKETQYF. The CDR3 nucleotides read TGCAGCGTCGGGAGTAAAGAGACCCAGTACTTC.

There are many counts of this clonotype. The chain recombines TRBV29-1 with TRBJ2-2; D remains unclear. The V end was cut by 4 bases, the J end by 1 base, with 7 bases between. In germline, CDR1 is SQVTM, CDR2 ANQGSEA. The CDR3 totals 13 residues. CDR3 residues: CSVVAGNTGELFF. DNA of the CDR3: TGCAGCGTTGTAGCAGGGAACACCGGGGAGCTGTTTTTT.

The gene calls are TRBV3-1 and TRBJ2-6, with D unclear. Germline V CDR1 and CDR2: LGHDT, YNNKEL (reference sequence). V lost 0 bases to trimming and J lost 0 bases, with 15 bases between them. This CDR3 comprises 19 residues. This chain's CDR3 is CASSQDKGNWISGANVLTF. The CDR3 DNA sequence: TGTGCCAGCAGCCAAGATAAAGGGAACTGGATCTCTGGGGCCAACGTCCTGACTTTC.

This clonotype has at least ten counts. The chain is built from TRBV7-9 and TRBJ2-1; 9 nucleotides agree with TRBD1. The germline V gene has CDR1 SEHNR and CDR2 FQNEAQ (reference sequence). The junction had 5 bases not matched to a gene; V was cut back by 5 bases and J by 3 bases. The CDR3 sequence is 15 residues long. Here the CDR3 reads CASSPGTGNYNEQFF. The DNA for the CDR3 is TGTGCCAGCAGCCCCGGGACAGGGAACTACAATGAGCAGTTCTTC.

The genes are TRBV11-2 and TRBJ1-5; no clear D. With 6 bases removed from V and 4 bases from J, the gap between germline ends came to 16 bases. CDR1 is SGHAT and CDR2 is FQNNGV in the germline V gene. The CDR3 is 15 residues long. The DNA for the CDR3 is TGTGCCAGCAGGCCCCGGGGAAAGGCTAATCAGCCCCAGCATTTT. Translated: CASRPRGKANQPQHF.